This T cell receptor beta chain was sequenced during a study of blood T cell repertoires in COVID-19. Study at large: Both acute and convalescent COVID-19 samples were obtained from the United States, Italy and Spain. The cDNA or gDNA used as material had been derived from T cells, B-cell-depleted T cells, or PBMCs.

Authors' processing steps: Reference gene primers were amplified, and this amplification served to estimate nucleated cell counts. TCRdb's table, derived via immunoSEQ multiplex PCR, lists solely in-frame clones and lacks some. D and trimming were read from the DNA, whereas the V and J calls and clone size are those reported in that table. The table shows a few hundred thousand clones, with roughly 82% occurring only once. Germline V lookup: CDR1 MDHEN, CDR2 SYDVKM. The CDR3 spans 17 residues. Trimming cost V 4 bases and J 7 bases, with 23 bases left between them. The receptor was isolated from a human donor in a cohort sampled during active COVID-19. The chain couples TRBV28 to TRBJ2-1; a possible D gene is TRBD1 (5 bases). The sample taken for sequencing was peripheral blood. Written as DNA, the CDR3 is TGTGCCAGCAGTTATGACACCAGGGCCACCTATTGGAATGAGCAGTTCTTC. Translated, it gives CASSYDTRATYWNEQFF.